The following is a TCR beta chain sequence with its context. What it binds is not known. TCR alpha and TCR beta cDNA libraries with sample barcodes and UMIs came from 5'RACE using constant-segment primers. TCRdb reprocessed the 5' RACE reads via MiXCR and lists one record per CDR3 protein. The sample contains 470,000 or so distinct CDR3 sequences, 20% of which appear only once. The sample is drawn from a study of T-cell memory formation after mild COVID-19. Across the whole study: TCR clusters mostly belonged to single donors.

V shed 6 bases and J 6 bases; nucleotides not matched to a gene: 8. The CDR3 contains 13 residues. Regarding the study as a whole: A balance of CD4 and CD8 characterized clones contracting day 15 to 85, whereas later expanders leaned CD4+.

Sequenced input: PBMCs or a T cell subset sorted from them (not recorded which). The chain joins TRBV12-3 or TRBV12-4 to TRBJ2-7; the match to TRBD1 covers 7 bases. The TCR comes from an adult woman who had mild COVID-19 (a few samples of this study predate the infection). Cell type and time point are not known. CDR3: CASRSGGVAEQYF. The CDR3 nucleotides read TGTGCCAGCAGGTCAGGGGGTGTCGCCGAGCAGTACTTC.